Below, 18 T cell receptor beta chains from the same sample are listed, as sequenced in a study of blood T cells in healthy people across ages. Sample-barcoded 5' priming and a J-beta primer mix drove a second PCR of 7 to 11 cycles. In TCRdb, the 5' RACE reads were re-called with MiXCR into one record per CDR3 protein. The sample includes approximately 290,000 distinct CDR3 sequences, 25% to 30% seen only once; the top ten take approximately 29%. Sequencing used blood. These TCRs come from a woman in her sixties or seventies in good health.

The V and J genes are TRBV6-1 and TRBJ1-6, with unresolved D. This CDR3 region has 17 residues. Looked up from germline, CDR1 is MNHNS and CDR2 is SASEGT. Trimming shortened V by 6 bases and J by 7 bases, and 22 bases separated the two germline ends. The CDR3 here is CASRSNVQEALNSPLHF. Written as DNA, the CDR3 is TGTGCCAGCAGATCAAATGTTCAGGAGGCCCTAAATTCACCCCTCCACTTT.

This sequence joins TRBV7-3 and TRBJ2-1; D remains ambiguous. The V gene's germline CDR1 is SGHTA and CDR2 FQGTGA. This CDR3 contains 13 residues. V was pared by 5 bases and J by 3 bases, with 8 bases between. The CDR3 DNA follows: TGTGCCAGCAGCCCCATCGGCTACAATGAGCAGTTCTTC. Translating gives CASSPIGYNEQFF.

V and J are TRBV18 and TRBJ1-4; D is unclear. Trimming left V 6 bases short and J 3 bases short, with 8 bases between. The CDR3 spans 13 residues. Germline CDR1 reads KGHSH; CDR2 reads LQKENI. CDR3 sequence: CASSRDANEKLFF. The CDR3 DNA reads TGTGCCAGCTCGCGAGATGCTAATGAAAAACTGTTTTTT.

The V gene is TRBV12-3 or TRBV12-4, the J gene TRBJ2-2; 8 nucleotides match TRBD1. The CDR3 sequence is 18 residues long. V shed 2 bases and J 0 bases; nucleotides not matched to a gene: 8. Here the CDR3 DNA reads TGTGCCAGCAGTTTAAGGACAGGGTCCCTCGCGAACACCGGGGAGCTGTTTTTT. Amino acids: CASSLRTGSLANTGELFF.

This clonotype has only a few counts. This chain connects TRBV7-6 to TRBJ2-5; D gene unclear. V lost 1 base and J 1 base, leaving 13 bases between the germline ends. The CDR3 covers 16 residues. In germline, CDR1 is SGHVS, CDR2 FNYEAQ. DNA of the CDR3: TGTGCCAGCAGCTTAGGTTTGCCAGCCAGCCAAGAGACCCAGTACTTC. Amino acids: CASSLGLPASQETQYF.

This clonotype has ten or more counts. The chain couples TRBV29-1 to TRBJ2-5; a possible D gene is TRBD2 (6 bases). V gave up 7 bases and J gave up 5 bases, with 14 bases separating them. The germline gives CDR1 SQVTM, CDR2 ANQGSEA. The CDR3 is 12 residues long. The CDR3 reads CSGLPSGETQYF. The CDR3 DNA reads as TGCAGCGGGTTACCGAGCGGGGAGACCCAGTACTTC.

The V and J genes are TRBV20-1 and TRBJ2-7; 8 bases fit TRBD1. The end of the DNA is better explained by TRBJ2-5, so the J call may be wrong. Germline assignment: CDR1 DFQATT and CDR2 SNEGSKA (reference sequence). The CDR3 extends over 13 amino acids. DNA for the CDR3: TGCAGTGCGCCTGGACAGGGTTTGGAGACCCAGTACTTC. Protein product: CSAPGQGLETQYF.

This clonotype showed up many times. The chain is built from TRBV6-5 and TRBJ2-5; D is uncertain. This CDR3 is built from 16 residues. CDR1 MNHEY and CDR2 SVGAGI come from the germline V gene. V was clipped by 4 bases and J by 3 bases, with 18 bases between them. Here the CDR3 DNA reads TGTGCCAGCAGTTCTACCCGCTTTTCCCCAAAAGAGACCCAGTACTTC. It translates to CASSSTRFSPKETQYF.

V is TRBV12-3 or TRBV12-4 and J is TRBJ2-7, with a tentative D call TRBD2 (5 bases). Deletions cut 7 bases from V and 6 bases from J, with 16 bases between. The CDR3 is 13 residues long. CDR3 sequence (DNA): TGTGCCAGCACCCGGTCCGATCGGGGCGAGCAGTACTTC. This gives the protein CASTRSDRGEQYF.

The chain couples TRBV7-9 to TRBJ2-6, with unresolved D. Trimming cost V 0 bases and J 0 bases, with 6 bases left between them. This CDR3 is built from 16 residues. Germline V gene sequence: CDR1 SEHNR, CDR2 FQNEAQ (reference sequence). This chain's CDR3 is CASSLAASSGANVLTF. For the CDR3, the DNA is TGTGCCAGCAGCTTAGCTGCTAGCTCTGGGGCCAACGTCCTGACTTTC.

This sequence joins TRBV7-2 and TRBJ2-1; a weak D match, TRBD1 (6 bases). CDR3 size: 15 residues. Germline V gene sequence: CDR1 SGHTA, CDR2 FQGNSA. V gave up 3 bases and J gave up 6 bases, with 15 bases separating them. The DNA for the CDR3 is TGTGCCAGCAGCTTCCGGCAGGGGTACAGCAATGAGCAGTTCTTC. Residues: CASSFRQGYSNEQFF.

This clonotype was seen more than once but under ten times. The chain recombines TRBV6-6 with TRBJ1-1; D not certain. The CDR3 is 16 residues long. CDR1 is MNHNY and CDR2 is SVGAGI in the germline V gene (reference sequence). Trimming removed 0 bases from V and 0 bases from J, with 11 bases in between. CDR3 region: CASSYSMETVNTEAFF. CDR3 coding DNA: TGTGCCAGCAGTTACTCGATGGAGACGGTGAACACTGAAGCTTTCTTT.

The rearrangement joins TRBV11-2 to TRBJ2-5, with D unresolved. In germline, CDR1 is SGHAT, CDR2 FQNNGV. Trimming left V 1 base short and J 4 bases short, with 10 bases between. The CDR3 spans 14 residues. CDR3 protein: CASSLGHVGETQYF. As DNA, the CDR3 is TGTGCCAGCAGCTTAGGTCATGTCGGAGAGACCCAGTACTTC.

The V gene is TRBV12-3 or TRBV12-4, the J gene TRBJ1-1; D might be TRBD1 (5 bases). This CDR3 is 12 amino acids long. Trimming took off 8 bases at V and 10 bases at J, with 17 bases between the two ends. The CDR3 spells CASRGSLGRAFF. CDR3 nucleotide sequence: TGTGCCAGCCGGGGGAGTCTAGGCCGAGCTTTCTTT.

In this sample, this clonotype turned up a few times. V and J are TRBV11-2 and TRBJ1-1; perhaps TRBD1 as D (5 bases). The CDR3 covers 16 residues. V was trimmed by 0 bases and J by 0 bases, leaving 11 bases between them. Germline V lookup: CDR1 SGHAT, CDR2 FQNNGV. As DNA, the CDR3 is TGTGCCAGCAGCTTAGACGCAAGGGGTATGAACACTGAAGCTTTCTTT. This translates into CASSLDARGMNTEAFF.

This clonotype was seen a few times. The chain recombines TRBV12-3 or TRBV12-4 with TRBJ1-1; 7 bases are shared with TRBD1. Trimming took 3 bases from V and 1 from J; bases not matched to a gene: 5. This CDR3 region has 15 residues. The CDR3 DNA is TGTGCCAGCAGTTTTCGGGGACAGTCGAACACTGAAGCTTTCTTT. Its protein product is CASSFRGQSNTEAFF.

Only a few counts were recorded for this clonotype. J is TRBJ2-3 and V is TRBV28; D perhaps matches TRBD2 (7 bases). V lost 5 bases, J lost 1 base, and 10 bases lay in between. Germline values: CDR1 MDHEN, CDR2 SYDVKM. CDR3 length equals 14 residues. The CDR3 reads CASSAGAGTDTQYF. CDR3 DNA sequence: TGTGCCAGCAGTGCGGGGGCAGGCACAGATACGCAGTATTTT. Full variable domain (outside the CDR3, taken from reference TRBV28 and TRBJ2-3): DVKVTQSSRYLVKRTGEKVFLECVQDMDHENMFWYRQDPGLGLRLIYFSYDVKMKEKGDIPEGYSVSREKKERFSLILESASTNQTSMYLCASSAGAGTDTQYFGPGTRLTVL.

This clonotype occurred a few times. CDR3 loop: CASSSREGGQGYHEQYF. The CDR3 DNA follows: TGTGCCAGCAGTAGTCGGGAGGGGGGACAGGGGTACCACGAGCAGTACTTC. V gene TRBV6-5 combines with J gene TRBJ2-7; 10 bases line up with TRBD1. The CDR3 is 17 amino acids. V gave up 5 bases and J gave up 5 bases; unmatched junction bases: 15. Germline values: CDR1 MNHEY, CDR2 SVGAGI.